The 30 T cell receptor beta chains below come from one sample, sequenced in a study of T cell responses to AZD1222 COVID-19 vaccine. Sequencing was performed with immunoSEQ multiplex PCR; in TCRdb, only in-frame clones are kept and a portion is missing. In the table there are approximately 70,000 clones, 70% to 90% of which are singletons. This sample comprised peripheral blood, obtained 28 days after the second dose of the MenACWY control vaccine. The origin of the receptors is an adult who received the MenACWY meningococcal vaccine as a control.

A remark on this clone: A junction boundary mismatches the germline segment, possibly from a read error. This CDR3 reads CASTLTVETQYF. Here the CDR3 DNA reads TGTGCCAGCACTTTAACGGTAGAGACCCAGTACTTC. This chain joins TRBV12-3 or TRBV12-4 and TRBJ2-5; no reliable D call. CDR3 length: 12 amino acids.

The chain links TRBV19 to TRBJ1-3; D not certain. The V and J ends lost 5 bases and 2 bases respectively, with 19 bases between them. The length of the CDR3 is 17 residues. Germline V gene sequence: CDR1 LNHDA, CDR2 SQIVND (reference sequence). CDR3: CASSVTLARHAGNTIYF. The CDR3 nucleotides read TGTGCCAGTAGTGTTACCCTCGCGCGGCATGCTGGAAACACCATATATTTT.

The V gene is TRBV19, the J gene TRBJ2-1; the D is unclear. The CDR3 is made up of 14 amino acids. Trimming stripped 1 base from V and 4 bases from J, with 8 bases between. CDR1 and CDR2 from the germline V gene are LNHDA and SQIVND (reference sequence). The CDR3 sequence is CASSIALQYNEQFF. The CDR3 DNA reads TGTGCCAGTAGTATAGCCCTCCAGTACAATGAGCAGTTCTTC.

This chain joins TRBV4-1 and TRBJ1-2, with TRBD1 identical over 8 bases. The CDR3 runs 15 residues. The trim removed 0 bases at V and 4 bases at J, leaving 4 bases unmatched. CDR1 and CDR2 (germline): MGHRA, YSYEKL. Written as DNA, the CDR3 is TGCGCCAGCAGCCAAGAGACAGGGGTCGGCTATGGCTACACCTTC. Translated: CASSQETGVGYGYTF.

The J gene is TRBJ1-6, the V gene TRBV7-9; maybe TRBD1 (5 bases). Trimming pared 5 bases from V and 8 bases from J, leaving 10 bases between. CDR3 length: 13 amino acids. The germline V gene encodes CDR1 SEHNR and CDR2 FQNEAQ (reference sequence). The CDR3 region is CASSPSGDSPLHF. The CDR3 DNA reads as TGTGCCAGCAGCCCCTCGGGGGATTCACCCCTCCACTTT.

CDR3 loop: CASSLPGVDIQYF. DNA of the CDR3: TGTGCCAGCAGTTTACCCGGGGTGGACATTCAGTACTTC. The chain carries TRBV12-3 or TRBV12-4 and TRBJ2-4; D perhaps matches TRBD2 (5 bases). The CDR3 covers 13 residues. Trimming took off 2 bases at V and 8 bases at J, with 10 bases between the two ends.

This rearrangement joins TRBV6-5 to TRBJ2-1; 13 bases map to TRBD2. Trimming removed 6 bases from V and 7 bases from J; junction bases left unmatched: 6. Germline V gene sequence: CDR1 MNHEY, CDR2 SVGAGI. The CDR3 has 15 residues. The CDR3 protein is CASRGLAGRENEQFF. The CDR3 coding sequence is TGTGCCAGCAGGGGACTAGCGGGACGTGAAAATGAGCAGTTCTTC.

This chain connects TRBV7-2 to TRBJ1-5; D gene ambiguous. Germline CDR1 SGHTA, CDR2 FQGNSA. Trimming took off 1 base at V and 1 base at J, with 5 bases between the two ends. The CDR3 contains 14 residues. The CDR3 DNA follows: TGTGCCAGCAGCTTAGAGGGCAGCAATCAGCCCCAGCATTTT. Encoded protein: CASSLEGSNQPQHF.

V and J are TRBV3-1 (or the pseudogene TRBV3-2) and TRBJ2-2; D assignment may be TRBD1 or TRBD2 (6 bases each). Trimming left V 4 bases short and J 7 bases short, with 13 bases between. CDR1 and CDR2 from the germline V gene are LGHDT and YNNKEL (reference sequence). This CDR3 comprises 14 residues. In DNA form, the CDR3 reads TGTGCCAGCAGCCCGGCCGGGGGCGGCGGGGAGCTGTTTTTT. Translation: CASSPAGGGGELFF.

This clone has more than one count but fewer than ten. This rearrangement joins TRBV4-3 to TRBJ2-5; D not certain. CDR1 and CDR2 (germline): LGHNA, YSLEER. Trimming pared 3 bases from V and 4 bases from J, leaving 6 bases between. This CDR3 is 12 amino acids long. This CDR3 is CASSQFGETQYF. In DNA form, the CDR3 reads TGCGCCAGCAGCCAGTTTGGAGAGACCCAGTACTTC.

The rearrangement links TRBV7-2 to TRBJ1-1, with TRBD1 as a possible D gene (5 bases). The V gene lost 1 base and the J gene lost 0 bases, with 9 bases spanning the gap. The CDR3 is 15 residues long. Germline V gene data show CDR1 as SGHTA and CDR2 as FQGNSA. CDR3: CASSLGAGLNTEAFF. CDR3 nucleotide sequence: TGTGCCAGCAGCTTAGGGGCGGGGCTGAACACTGAAGCTTTCTTT.

This rearrangement joins TRBV28 to TRBJ1-2, with D unclear. The CDR3 totals 14 residues. Germline V gene sequence: CDR1 MDHEN, CDR2 SYDVKM. The V gene lost 7 bases and the J gene lost 2 bases, with 14 bases spanning the gap. The CDR3, as DNA: TGTGCCAGCACCCAAGGAAGAGGGAACTATGGCTACACCTTC. Amino acids: CASTQGRGNYGYTF.

The chain links TRBV3-1 (or the pseudogene TRBV3-2) to TRBJ1-3; perhaps TRBD1 as D (5 bases). Germline V gives CDR1 LGHDT, CDR2 YNNKEL (reference sequence). V shed 4 bases and J shed 2 bases, with 15 bases lying between them. This CDR3 is built from 16 residues. Here the CDR3 reads CASSPLGGRPGNTIYF. In DNA form, the CDR3 reads TGTGCCAGCAGCCCCCTGGGGGGGAGGCCTGGAAACACCATATATTTT.

This rearrangement joins TRBV3-1 (or the pseudogene TRBV3-2) to TRBJ1-6, with 10 bases identical to TRBD1. Germline values: CDR1 LGHDT, CDR2 YNNKEL (reference sequence). V trimming: 3 bases; J trimming: 9 bases; junction bases outside the gene matches: 14. This CDR3 is 18 amino acids long. The CDR3 DNA reads as TGTGCCAGCAGCCAGGGACTTTTTCGACAGGGGGCGTCTTCACCCCTCCACTTT. This sequence encodes CASSQGLFRQGASSPLHF.

V and J are TRBV3-1 (or the pseudogene TRBV3-2) and TRBJ2-3; no firm D call. The CDR3 totals 14 residues. Germline CDR1 LGHDT, CDR2 YNNKEL (reference sequence). The germline V and J ends were trimmed by 1 base and 4 bases, with 9 bases remaining between them. CDR3 region: CASSQGPVSDTQYF. DNA for the CDR3: TGTGCCAGCAGCCAAGGGCCTGTCTCAGATACGCAGTATTTT.

This clone was seen a single time. This chain connects TRBV4-1 to TRBJ1-3; 7 bases match TRBD1. The length of the CDR3 is 21 residues. The V and J ends lost 1 base and 0 bases, in that order; junction bases with no gene match: 18. Germline assignment: CDR1 MGHRA and CDR2 YSYEKL. The CDR3 DNA follows: TGCGCCAGCAGCCAAGGGCGGGCCAAGGGGGGGACAGCCAGCTCTGGAAACACCATATATTTT. As protein: CASSQGRAKGGTASSGNTIYF.

DNA of the CDR3: TGTGCCAGCAGCCAAGTCGGGGGCATTTTGAACTATGGCTACACCTTC. Translating it yields CASSQVGGILNYGYTF. The V gene is TRBV14, the J gene TRBJ1-2, with D possibly TRBD1 on 6 matching bases. CDR3 size: 16 residues. The germline CDR1 and CDR2 sequences are SGHDN and FVKESK. Trimming removed 1 base from V and 2 bases from J, with 14 bases in between. The full variable domain, its missing parts supplied by reference TRBV14 and TRBJ1-2, is EAGVTQFPSHSVIEKGQTVTLRCDPISGHDNLYWYRRVMGKEIKFLLHFVKESKQDESGMPNNRFLAERTGGTYSTLKVQPAELEDSGVYFCASSQVGGILNYGYTFGSGTRLTVV.

This sequence joins TRBV27 and TRBJ2-1, with 13 bases lining up with TRBD2. V lost 2 bases and J lost 0; bases outside the gene matches: 1. The CDR3 has 17 residues. Germline lookup yields CDR1 MNHEY and CDR2 SMNVEV (reference sequence). CDR3 coding DNA: TGTGCCAGCAGTTTACGGACTAGCGGGAGCTCCTACAATGAGCAGTTCTTC. This translates into CASSLRTSGSSYNEQFF.

The J gene is TRBJ1-3, the V gene TRBV28; D not certain. The germline V and J ends were trimmed by 7 bases and 2 bases, with 9 bases remaining between them. Germline V gives CDR1 MDHEN, CDR2 SYDVKM. The CDR3 totals 13 residues. CDR3 sequence: CASMRATGNTIYF. In nucleotides, the CDR3 is TGTGCCAGCATGAGGGCTACTGGAAACACCATATATTTT.

The rearrangement links TRBV28 to TRBJ1-5; TRBD1 aligns across 10 bases. V lost 4 bases, J lost 2 bases, and 5 bases stayed unmatched. In germline, CDR1 is MDHEN, CDR2 SYDVKM. The CDR3 extends over 16 amino acids. Here the CDR3 reads CASSSWDRGGNQPQHF. CDR3 DNA: TGTGCCAGCAGTTCTTGGGACAGGGGAGGCAATCAGCCCCAGCATTTT.

A few counts support this clone. The chain links TRBV7-2 to TRBJ1-5; unclear D gene. The CDR3 has 15 residues. V was clipped by 4 bases and J by 4 bases, with 14 bases between them. Looked up from germline, CDR1 is SGHTA and CDR2 is FQGNSA. The chain's CDR3 is CASSWGRGGNQPQHF. The CDR3 DNA sequence: TGTGCCAGCAGCTGGGGTCGGGGTGGAAATCAGCCCCAGCATTTT.

The rearrangement uses TRBV5-6 and TRBJ1-1; 9 positions agree with TRBD1. CDR1 and CDR2 from the germline V gene are SGHDT and YYEEEE. The J segment lost 0 bases and the V segment lost 5 bases, leaving 5 bases of the junction unmatched. The CDR3 has 15 residues. CDR3 DNA sequence: TGTGCCAGCAGTCCCGGGACAGGGATGAACACTGAAGCTTTCTTT. Protein product: CASSPGTGMNTEAFF.

The chain is built from TRBV5-1 and TRBJ2-7; 8 bases fit TRBD1. The J segment lost 3 bases and the V segment lost 4 bases, leaving 3 bases of the junction unmatched. Germline CDR1 and CDR2: SGHRS and YFSETQ. The CDR3 is 13 amino acids. CDR3 sequence (DNA): TGCGCCAGCAGCACCGGGACAGGCTACGAGCAGTACTTC. Amino acid sequence: CASSTGTGYEQYF.

The rearrangement links TRBV5-4 to TRBJ1-2; perhaps TRBD1 as D (6 bases). Trimming removed 5 bases from V and 4 bases from J, with 18 bases in between. Looked up from germline, CDR1 is SGHNT and CDR2 is YYREEE (reference sequence). The CDR3 extends over 15 amino acids. DNA for the CDR3: TGTGCCAGCAGTTACGGACAGAGCCCCTTCTATGGCTACACCTTC. Protein sequence: CASSYGQSPFYGYTF. The whole variable domain, filled in from reference TRBV5-4 and TRBJ1-2, reads ETGVTQSPTHLIKTRGQQVTLRCSSQSGHNTVSWYQQALGQGPQFIFQYYREEENGRGNFPPRFSGLQFPNYSSELNVNALELDDSALYLCASSYGQSPFYGYTFGSGTRLTVV.

Details on this clone: The sample has other DNA sequences that encode this CDR3 too. This chain connects TRBV19 to TRBJ1-5, with 9 bases fitting TRBD1. J gave up 6 bases and V 5 bases, and 5 bases lay outside the gene matches. The CDR3 is made up of 14 amino acids. The germline gives CDR1 LNHDA, CDR2 SQIVND (reference sequence). The chain's CDR3 is CASSPTGGSQPQHF. For the CDR3, the DNA is TGTGCCAGTAGTCCGACAGGGGGGTCTCAGCCCCAGCATTTT.

The chain recombines TRBV3-1 (or the pseudogene TRBV3-2) with TRBJ1-6; D gene unclear. CDR3 length equals 14 residues. Per germline, CDR1 LGHDT and CDR2 YNNKEL (reference sequence). Trimming stripped 3 bases from V and 10 bases from J, with 13 bases between. CDR3: CASSQGAVWSPLHF. The CDR3 DNA reads as TGTGCCAGCAGCCAGGGTGCGGTTTGGTCACCCCTCCACTTT.

The rearrangement joins TRBV7-9 to TRBJ1-2; D uncertain. Trimming removed 2 bases from V and 10 bases from J, with 8 bases in between. Germline loops: CDR1 SEHNR, CDR2 FQNEAQ (reference sequence). The CDR3 sequence is 11 residues long. This CDR3 reads CASSLLLLYTF. The DNA for the CDR3 is TGTGCCAGCAGCTTATTACTACTCTACACCTTC.

In DNA form, the CDR3 reads TGTGCCAGCAGCCCAGGACAGAGCTTGAACACTGAAGCTTTCTTT. The encoded protein is CASSPGQSLNTEAFF. The chain employs TRBV7-9 and TRBJ1-1, with a tentative D call TRBD1 (6 bases). The CDR3 spans 15 residues. Germline loops: CDR1 SEHNR, CDR2 FQNEAQ (reference sequence). The V end lost 5 bases, the J end lost 0 bases, and 13 bases lay between the germline ends.

V usage is TRBV6-5 and J usage is TRBJ1-5; 10 nucleotides align to TRBD1. Unmatched junction bases numbered 2, after V lost 5 bases and J lost 1 base. CDR1 and CDR2 (germline): MNHEY, SVGAGI. The CDR3 consists of 15 residues. The DNA for the CDR3 is TGTGCCAGCAGTCGGGACAGGGGAAGCAATCAGCCCCAGCATTTT. This codes for CASSRDRGSNQPQHF.

V is TRBV5-1 and J is TRBJ2-3; D is unresolved. Trimming pared 0 bases from V and 0 bases from J, leaving 8 bases between. Looked up from germline, CDR1 is SGHRS and CDR2 is YFSETQ. CDR3 length equals 15 residues. As DNA, the CDR3 is TGCGCCAGCAGCTTGGTTAGCAGTAGCACAGATACGCAGTATTTT. It yields the protein CASSLVSSSTDTQYF.